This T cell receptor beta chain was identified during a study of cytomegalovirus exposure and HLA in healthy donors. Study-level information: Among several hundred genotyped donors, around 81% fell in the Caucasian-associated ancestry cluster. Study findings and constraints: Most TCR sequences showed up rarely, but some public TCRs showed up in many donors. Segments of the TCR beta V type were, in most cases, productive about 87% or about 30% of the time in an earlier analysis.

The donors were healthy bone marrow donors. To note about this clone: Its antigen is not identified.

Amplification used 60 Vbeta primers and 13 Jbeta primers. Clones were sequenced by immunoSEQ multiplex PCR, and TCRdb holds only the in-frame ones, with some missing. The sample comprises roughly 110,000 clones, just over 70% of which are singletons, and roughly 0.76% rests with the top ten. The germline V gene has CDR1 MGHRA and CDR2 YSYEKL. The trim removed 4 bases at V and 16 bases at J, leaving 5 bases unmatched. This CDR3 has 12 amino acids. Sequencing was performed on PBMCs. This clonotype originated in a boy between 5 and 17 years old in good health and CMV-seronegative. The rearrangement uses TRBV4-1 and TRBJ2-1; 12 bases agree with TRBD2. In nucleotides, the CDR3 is TGCGCCAGCAGCCCTCTAGCGGGGGGGCGATTCTTC. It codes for CASSPLAGGRFF.